This note documents a single T cell receptor (beta chain) sequence. Its antigen remains unknown. The sample originates from a study of T cell responses to AZD1222 COVID-19 vaccine. At the level of the study: Second-dose intervals of approximately 4 or approximately 12 weeks were pooled.

CDR1 SNHLY and CDR2 FYNNEI come from the germline V gene. V was cut by 3 bases and J by 4 bases, with 15 bases left in between. The CDR3 contains 15 residues. Sequencing was performed with immunoSEQ multiplex PCR; in TCRdb, only in-frame clones are kept and a portion is missing. In the table there are about 160,000 clones, roughly 90% of which are singletons. Study results and limitations: Clonal diversity was possibly underestimated, and white British individuals and females predominated among donors. CD4 TCRs associated with vaccination spanned spike, dominating at 160-218 and 743-854.

This receptor was identified in an adult in good health. The V and J genes are TRBV2 and TRBJ1-2, with TRBD1 as a possible D gene (5 bases). Source: peripheral blood, taken on day 0 of AZD1222 vaccination. The CDR3 DNA is TGTGCCAGCAGTGAGTTAGCCGGACAAAGCTATGGCTACACCTTC. Its protein is CASSELAGQSYGYTF. Full variable domain (missing parts from reference TRBV2 and TRBJ1-2): EPEVTQTPSHQVTQMGQEVILRCVPISNHLYFYWYRQILGQKVEFLVSFYNNEISEKSEIFDDQFSVERPDGSNFTLKIRSTKLEDSAMYFCASSELAGQSYGYTFGSGTRLTVV.